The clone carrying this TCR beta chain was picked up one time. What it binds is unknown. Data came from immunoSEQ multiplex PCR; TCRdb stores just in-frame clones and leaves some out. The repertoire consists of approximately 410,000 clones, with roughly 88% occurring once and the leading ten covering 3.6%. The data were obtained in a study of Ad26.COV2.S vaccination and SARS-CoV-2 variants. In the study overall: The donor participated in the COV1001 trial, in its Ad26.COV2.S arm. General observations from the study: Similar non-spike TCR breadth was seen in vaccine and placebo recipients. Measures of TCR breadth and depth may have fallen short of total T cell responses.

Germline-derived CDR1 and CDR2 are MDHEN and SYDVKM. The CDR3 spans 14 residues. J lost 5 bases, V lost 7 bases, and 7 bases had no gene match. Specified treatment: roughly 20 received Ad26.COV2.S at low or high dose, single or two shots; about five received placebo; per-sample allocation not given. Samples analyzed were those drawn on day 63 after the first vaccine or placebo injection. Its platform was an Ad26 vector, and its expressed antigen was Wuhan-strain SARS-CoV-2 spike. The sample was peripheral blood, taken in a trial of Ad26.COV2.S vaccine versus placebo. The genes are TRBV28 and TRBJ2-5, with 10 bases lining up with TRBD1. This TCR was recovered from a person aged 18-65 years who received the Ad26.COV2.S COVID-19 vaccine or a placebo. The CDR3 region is CASNRQGAWETQYF. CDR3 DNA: TGTGCCAGCAATAGACAGGGGGCATGGGAGACCCAGTACTTC.